The following is a T cell receptor beta chain sequence with its context. Its antigen is not identified. This record comes from a study of OX40 agonist ivuxolimab in advanced cancers. Across the whole study: Three individuals attained partial responses, comprising one hepatocellular carcinoma case and two cutaneous melanoma cases. Regarding the study as a whole: At doses 0.1 to 3.0 mg/kg, CD4+ and CD8+ clones expanded.

Germline-derived CDR1 and CDR2 are SGHTA and FQGNSA. The V end lost 1 base, the J end lost 7 bases, and 16 bases lay between the germline ends. The CDR3 length is 15 residues. Autoimmune disease history or systemic immunosuppression led to patients being barred. Clones were read by immunoSEQ multiplex PCR, and TCRdb kept only the in-frame ones, dropping some. The profile shows 55,000 to 70,000 clones, about 86% of them singletons. The clonotype originates from an adult with an advanced solid tumor such as melanoma, head and neck, liver or kidney cancer. The chain recombines TRBV7-2 with TRBJ2-5; no firm D call. The starting material was CD4+ or CD8+ T cells sorted from blood, obtained in a trial of the OX40 agonist ivuxolimab. The CDR3 sequence: CASSLVYGSEGTQYF. Written as DNA, the CDR3 is TGTGCCAGCAGCTTAGTTTACGGGTCCGAAGGGACCCAGTACTTC.